This entry features one T cell receptor beta chain sequence. The antigen is unknown. V was trimmed by 6 bases and J by 1 base, leaving 12 bases between them. Germline V gene data show CDR1 as MNHEY and CDR2 as SVGEGT. The CDR3 is made up of 14 amino acids. The assay was immunoSEQ multiplex PCR, and TCRdb's table has in-frame clones only and misses some. The repertoire consists of around 95,000 clones, with approximately 87% occurring once and the leading ten covering less than 3%. The data were obtained in a study of T cell responses to AZD1222 COVID-19 vaccine. Study-level points and caveats: Reportedly, nearly half of unique spike TCRs recognized epitopes outside B.1.351/B.1.1.7 mutations. The donors showed a predominance of white British ancestry and of females, with possible underestimation of clonal diversity.

The sequenced sample was peripheral blood, obtained on day 0 of AZD1222 vaccination. The V call is TRBV6-2 or TRBV6-3, the J call TRBJ1-2, with no clear D. The receptor was isolated from an adult in good health. Written as DNA, the CDR3 is TGTGCCAGCAGCCTGGCCGGAGGTAACTATGGCTACACCTTC. Translated: CASSLAGGNYGYTF.